These 29 T cell receptor beta chains were sequenced from one sample in a study of Graves' ophthalmopathy and Graves' hyperthyroidism. The authors amplified TCR beta CDR3 regions from RNA transcripts. The workflow started with a first-round RT-PCR run with HTBI primers and then moved on to a second-round multiplex PCR. TCRdb reprocessed the multiplex PCR reads via MiXCR and lists one record per CDR3 protein. In the table there are 650,000 to 900,000 distinct CDR3 sequences, 40% of which are singletons. Sequencing was performed on peripheral blood. Every receptor here comes from an adult man with Graves' ophthalmopathy.

This clonotype was counted a few times. The chain joins TRBV29-1 to TRBJ2-2; D possibly corresponds to TRBD2 (7 bases). Trimming shortened V by 0 bases and J by 5 bases, and 16 bases separated the two germline ends. CDR3 size: 16 residues. Germline CDR1 reads SQVTM; CDR2 reads ANQGSEA. CDR3 in DNA: TGCAGCGTTGAAGATCGGGGCAGGGGAGGGACCGGGGAGCTGTTTTTT. The encoded protein is CSVEDRGRGGTGELFF.

With respect to this clonotype: Mismatch with germline at one junction end may stem from a read error. The chain carries TRBV6-6 and TRBJ2-7; 7 bases are a match to TRBD1. Germline V CDR1 and CDR2: MNHNY, SVGAGI (reference sequence). The length of the CDR3 is 12 residues. CDR3 region: CAGSDRVYEQYF. In DNA, the CDR3 is TGTGCCGGCAGTGACAGGGTTTACGAGCAGTACTTC.

This clonotype was seen a handful of times. This chain connects TRBV6-6 to TRBJ1-2, with D tentatively TRBD1 (6 bases). CDR1 and CDR2 (germline): MNHNY, SVGAGI (reference sequence). Trimming stripped 7 bases from V and 0 bases from J, with 15 bases between. This CDR3 has 15 residues. The CDR3 DNA reads TGTGCCAGCACCTTGGGGACACCTTCTAACTATGGCTACACCTTC. Translating gives CASTLGTPSNYGYTF.

At least ten counts were recorded for this clonotype. The genes are TRBV19 and TRBJ2-5; the D gene is possibly TRBD1 (6 bases). Trimming removed 6 bases from V and 4 bases from J, with 15 bases in between. CDR1 and CDR2 from the germline V gene are LNHDA and SQIVND (reference sequence). This CDR3 comprises 14 residues. The CDR3 region has the DNA TGTGCCAGTAGGAGTGGGACATCGGGAGAGACCCAGTACTTC. Amino acids: CASRSGTSGETQYF.

The chain's CDR3 is CASSLDLAGELFF. The CDR3 DNA reads as TGTGCCAGCAGCTTAGATTTGGCCGGGGAGCTGTTTTTT. The chain is built from TRBV11-3 and TRBJ2-2; D is ambiguous. V lost 0 bases and J 6 bases, leaving 5 bases between the germline ends. Germline CDR1 reads SGHNT; CDR2 reads YENEEA. The CDR3 spans 13 residues. The full variable domain, rest sourced from reference TRBV11-3 and TRBJ2-2, is EAGVVQSPRYKIIEKKQPVAFWCNPISGHNTLYWYLQNLGQGPELLIRYENEEAVDDSQLPKDRFSAERLKGVDSTLKIQPAELGDSAVYLCASSLDLAGELFFGEGSRLTVL.

This clonotype has just a few counts. The chain carries TRBV4-2 and TRBJ2-3, with 7 bases that match TRBD2. This CDR3 is built from 17 residues. CDR1 is LGHNA and CDR2 is YNFKEQ in the germline V gene. With 5 bases clipped from V and 0 bases from J, the junction kept 11 bases outside the gene matches. CDR3 DNA: TGTGCCAGCAGCTTGCCCCGGGACTACCTCAGCACAGATACGCAGTATTTT. Amino acid sequence: CASSLPRDYLSTDTQYF.

This clonotype has just a few counts. The chain carries TRBV4-3 and TRBJ2-7, with 7 bases lining up with TRBD2. Trimming took 6 bases from V and 4 from J; bases not matched to a gene: 9. The germline CDR1 and CDR2 sequences are LGHNA and YSLEER. CDR3 length: 14 amino acids. The CDR3 DNA reads TGCGCCAGCAGTCCGACTAGCAAGGTGTACGAGCAGTACTTC. This codes for CASSPTSKVYEQYF.

This clonotype occurred many times. V is TRBV10-3 and J is TRBJ2-7, with 9 bases aligning to TRBD1. This CDR3 has 14 residues. The J segment lost 7 bases and the V segment lost 8 bases, leaving 12 bases of the junction unmatched. Looked up from germline, CDR1 is ENHRY and CDR2 is SYGVKD. The CDR3 DNA reads as TGTGCCATCGGCCGGGACAGGGAAATGGGGGAGCAGTACTTC. Translation gives CAIGRDREMGEQYF.

This clonotype was observed a few times. The chain employs TRBV12-3 or TRBV12-4 and TRBJ1-4; 8 bases map to TRBD1. V was clipped by 2 bases and J by 6 bases; unmatched bases: 5. CDR3 size: 15 residues. The CDR3 coding sequence is TGTGCCAGCAGTTTAAGCAGGGGGCGCTATGAAAAACTGTTTTTT. Its protein is CASSLSRGRYEKLFF.

Ten or more counts support this clonotype. The CDR3 reads CASGSNYEQYF. The CDR3 DNA follows: TGTGCCAGCGGCAGCAACTACGAGCAGTACTTC. This sequence joins TRBV2 and TRBJ2-7; no reliable D call. Germline CDR1 and CDR2: SNHLY and FYNNEI. V shed 8 bases and J shed 3 bases, with 8 bases lying between them. The CDR3 covers 11 residues.

This clonotype occurred a few times. CDR3 in amino acids: CSASGLRGGVSPLHF. The DNA of the CDR3 is TGCAGTGCTAGCGGACTGAGGGGAGGGGTATCACCCCTCCACTTT. This chain connects TRBV20-1 to TRBJ1-6, with TRBD1 as a possible D gene (5 bases). CDR1 DFQATT and CDR2 SNEGSKA come from the germline V gene (reference sequence). The V gene lost 3 bases and the J gene lost 10 bases, with 19 bases spanning the gap. The CDR3 runs 15 residues.

V usage is TRBV7-9 and J usage is TRBJ2-2; D assignment may be TRBD1 or TRBD2 (7 bases each). This CDR3 has 16 amino acids. Trimming removed 5 bases at V and 3 bases at J, with 16 bases between. The germline V gene has CDR1 SEHNR and CDR2 FQNEAQ (reference sequence). The CDR3 sequence: CASSVEQGRDTGELFF. The CDR3 coding sequence is TGTGCCAGCAGCGTAGAACAGGGGAGGGACACCGGGGAGCTGTTTTTT.

The chain joins TRBV20-1 to TRBJ2-7; unclear D gene. This CDR3 is 17 amino acids long. Germline lookup yields CDR1 DFQATT and CDR2 SNEGSKA (reference sequence). The germline V and J ends were trimmed by 6 bases and 2 bases, with 26 bases remaining between them. For the CDR3, the DNA is TGCAGTGCCAAGCCCCCCGTTGGGCCTGAAATTGCCTACGAGCAGTACTTC. It codes for CSAKPPVGPEIAYEQYF.

The chain carries TRBV24-1 and TRBJ2-7; D ambiguous. The germline V and J ends were trimmed by 5 bases and 3 bases, with 16 bases remaining between them. The germline V gene has CDR1 KGHDR and CDR2 SFDVKD. The length of the CDR3 is 15 residues. CDR3 nucleotides: TGTGCCACCAGTGGCGGTCAGACCTCAGACTACGAGCAGTACTTC. Its translation: CATSGGQTSDYEQYF.

The chain is built from TRBV7-9 and TRBJ2-7; no firm D call. The germline gives CDR1 SEHNR, CDR2 FQNEAQ (reference sequence). The CDR3 is made up of 12 amino acids. V lost 3 bases and J lost 7, with 10 bases in between. CDR3 sequence (DNA): TGTGCCAGCAGCTTCCCCGCTGGGGAGCAGTACTTC. This translates into CASSFPAGEQYF.

This clonotype was counted between two and nine times. The V gene is TRBV20-1, the J gene TRBJ2-5; TRBD2 matches 16 bases. Trimming took 5 bases from V and 5 from J; bases not matched to a gene: 14. The germline V gene encodes CDR1 DFQATT and CDR2 SNEGSKA (reference sequence). The CDR3 has 18 residues. DNA of the CDR3: TGCAGTGCTGTGCCGGGACTAGCGGGAGGGCTGTCGCGGGAGACCCAGTACTTC. Its protein product is CSAVPGLAGGLSRETQYF.

The chain carries TRBV7-9 and TRBJ1-4; D gene ambiguous. Germline CDR1 reads SEHNR; CDR2 reads FQNEAQ (reference sequence). The CDR3 extends over 14 amino acids. The germline V and J ends were trimmed by 5 bases and 4 bases, with 11 bases remaining between them. The CDR3 here is CASSQGSVNEKLFF. Written as DNA, the CDR3 is TGTGCCAGCAGCCAAGGGTCCGTTAATGAAAAACTGTTTTTT.

Comments on this clonotype: A junction end diverges from the germline sequence, so it may reflect a read error. The rearrangement links TRBV7-9 to TRBJ1-2; 9 nucleotides match TRBD1. Germline CDR1 is SEHNR and CDR2 is FQNEAQ (reference sequence). CDR3 length: 12 amino acids. The CDR3 nucleotides are TGTGCCAGCAGCTGGGGACAGGGTGGCCACACCTTC. The encoded protein is CASSWGQGGHTF.

The sample holds one count of this clonotype. A much bigger clone sits one base away, suggesting this may be a read error. The genes are TRBV11-1 and TRBJ1-2; TRBD1 aligns across 7 bases. The length of the CDR3 is 15 residues. J was trimmed by 7 bases and V by 4 bases; bases with no gene match: 12. Germline V gene sequence: CDR1 SGHAT, CDR2 FQDESV (reference sequence). The CDR3 bases are TGTGCCAGCAGCTCCTCGACAGGGAGAGTGGGTGGCTACACCTTC. Protein sequence: CASSSSTGRVGGYTF.

V is TRBV25-1 and J is TRBJ2-2; D call uncertain. This CDR3 region has 13 residues. Trimming removed 9 bases from V and 0 bases from J, with 8 bases in between. CDR1 is MGHDK, CDR2 SYGVNS, per germline. The DNA for the CDR3 is TGTGCCAGGGAATTTACGAACACCGGGGAGCTGTTTTTT. It codes for CAREFTNTGELFF.

This clonotype appeared a few times. This chain connects TRBV4-2 to TRBJ2-5; 14 positions match TRBD2. The V gene's germline CDR1 is LGHNA and CDR2 YNFKEQ. The CDR3 loop spans 17 amino acids. V dropped 0 bases and J dropped 3; count of bases not matched to a gene: 3. DNA for the CDR3: TGTGCCAGCAGCCAAGAGATGGGACTAGCGGGAGAAGAGACCCAGTACTTC. Encoded protein: CASSQEMGLAGEETQYF.

The chain carries TRBV25-1 and TRBJ1-6; possibly TRBD1 for D (5 bases). The CDR3 consists of 13 residues. Trimming cost V 11 bases and J 7 bases, with 15 bases left between them. Germline-derived CDR1 and CDR2 are MGHDK and SYGVNS. Here the CDR3 DNA reads TGTGCCCCAGGGTTCGCGGTAAATTCACCCCTCCACTTT. It encodes CAPGFAVNSPLHF. The variable domain in full, completed from reference TRBV25-1 and TRBJ1-6, reads EADIYQTPRYLVIGTGKKITLECSQTMGHDKMYWYQQDPGMELHLIHYSYGVNSTEKGDLSSESTVSRIRTEHFPLTLESARPSHTSQYLCAPGFAVNSPLHFGNGTRLTVT.

V usage is TRBV6-5 and J usage is TRBJ1-1; TRBD1 is a possible D gene (6 bases). Per germline, CDR1 MNHEY and CDR2 SVGAGI. The CDR3 is 16 amino acids. V was shortened by 0 bases and J by 5 bases, with 16 bases between the two germline ends. This CDR3 is CASSYSIQGLGTEAFF. The CDR3 coding sequence is TGTGCCAGCAGTTACTCGATTCAGGGGCTTGGTACTGAAGCTTTCTTT.

This clonotype was detected ten times or more. The chain carries TRBV29-1 and TRBJ1-1; D is possibly TRBD1 (5 bases). Trimming shortened V by 3 bases and J by 0 bases, and 8 bases separated the two germline ends. CDR3 length: 13 amino acids. Germline loops: CDR1 SQVTM, CDR2 ANQGSEA. DNA for the CDR3: TGCAGCGTTGAGGTCAGGGTGAACACTGAAGCTTTCTTT. It is translated as CSVEVRVNTEAFF.

On this clonotype itself: A much larger clone lies a single base off, so this may be a read error. The rearrangement joins TRBV15 to TRBJ2-7; 7 positions match TRBD2. V lost 0 bases to trimming and J lost 2 bases; unmatched junction nucleotides: 1. The CDR3 spans 14 residues. Germline CDR1 is LNHNV and CDR2 is YYDKDF (reference sequence). The chain's CDR3 is CATSRDGGAYEQYF. The CDR3 DNA reads TGTGCCACCAGCAGAGATGGGGGGGCCTACGAGCAGTACTTC.

This clonotype was counted a few times. The chain carries TRBV20-1 and TRBJ1-2; TRBD1 agrees at 7 bases. The CDR3 contains 12 residues. CDR1 is DFQATT and CDR2 is SNEGSKA in the germline V gene (reference sequence). The junction had 8 bases not matched to a gene; V was cut back by 6 bases and J by 7 bases. CDR3 bases: TGCAGTGCCAAGGGGGCTCAGGGTGGCTACACCTTC. Its translation is CSAKGAQGGYTF.

The genes are TRBV6-5 and TRBJ2-5, with D maybe TRBD1 (6 bases). The CDR3 spans 15 residues. Germline CDR1 MNHEY, CDR2 SVGAGI. Deletions cut 4 bases from V and 4 bases from J, with 16 bases between. The CDR3 bases are TGTGCCAGCAGTTTAGGGCTGGTGGGGGCAGAGACCCAGTACTTC. As protein: CASSLGLVGAETQYF.

This clonotype was picked up one time. This chain joins TRBV29-1 and TRBJ2-1; 7 bases align to TRBD1. After removal of 3 bases from V and 2 bases from J, the junction contained 4 bases not matched to a gene. In germline, CDR1 is SQVTM, CDR2 ANQGSEA. CDR3 length: 14 amino acids. CDR3 residues: CSVDTTGTYNEQFF. CDR3 bases: TGCAGCGTTGATACGACAGGGACCTACAATGAGCAGTTCTTC.

This chain links TRBV10-1 with TRBJ2-7; D uncertain. CDR3 length: 14 residues. Germline CDR1 and CDR2: WNHNN and SYGVQD (reference sequence). Trimming left V 3 bases short and J 3 bases short, with 12 bases between. The CDR3 here is CASSEQSQYYEQYF. The CDR3 coding sequence is TGCGCCAGCAGTGAACAAAGTCAGTACTACGAGCAGTACTTC.